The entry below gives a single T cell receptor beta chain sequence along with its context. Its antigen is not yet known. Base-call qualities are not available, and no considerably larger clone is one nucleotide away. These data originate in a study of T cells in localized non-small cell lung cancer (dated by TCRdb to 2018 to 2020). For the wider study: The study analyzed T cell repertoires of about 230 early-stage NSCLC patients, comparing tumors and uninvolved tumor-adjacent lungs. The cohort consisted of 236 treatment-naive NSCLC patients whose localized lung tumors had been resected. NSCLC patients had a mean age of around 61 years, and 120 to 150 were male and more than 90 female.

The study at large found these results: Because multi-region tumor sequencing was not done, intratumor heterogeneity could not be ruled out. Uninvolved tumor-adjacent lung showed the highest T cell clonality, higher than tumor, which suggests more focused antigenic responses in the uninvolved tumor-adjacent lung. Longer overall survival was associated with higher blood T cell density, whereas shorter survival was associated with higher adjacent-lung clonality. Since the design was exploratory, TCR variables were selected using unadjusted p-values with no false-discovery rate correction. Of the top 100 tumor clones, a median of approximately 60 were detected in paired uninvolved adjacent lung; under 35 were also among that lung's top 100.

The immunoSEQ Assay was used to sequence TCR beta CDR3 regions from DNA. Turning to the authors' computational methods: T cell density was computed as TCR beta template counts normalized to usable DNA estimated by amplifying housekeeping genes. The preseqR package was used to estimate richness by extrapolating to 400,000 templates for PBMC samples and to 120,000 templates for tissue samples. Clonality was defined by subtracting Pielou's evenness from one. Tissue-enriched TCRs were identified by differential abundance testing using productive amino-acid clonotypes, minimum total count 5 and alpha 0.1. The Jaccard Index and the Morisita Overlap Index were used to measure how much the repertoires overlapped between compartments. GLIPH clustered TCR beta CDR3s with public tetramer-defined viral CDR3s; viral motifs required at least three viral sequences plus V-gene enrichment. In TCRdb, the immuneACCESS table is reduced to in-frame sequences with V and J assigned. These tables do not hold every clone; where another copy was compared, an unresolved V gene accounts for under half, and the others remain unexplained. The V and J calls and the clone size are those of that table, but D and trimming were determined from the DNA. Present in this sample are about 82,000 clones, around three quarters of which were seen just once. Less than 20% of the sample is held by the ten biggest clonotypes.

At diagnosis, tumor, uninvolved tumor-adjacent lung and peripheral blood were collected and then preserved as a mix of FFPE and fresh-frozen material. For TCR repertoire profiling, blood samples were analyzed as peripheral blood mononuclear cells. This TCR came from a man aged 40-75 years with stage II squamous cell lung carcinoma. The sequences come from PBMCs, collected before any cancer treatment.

The nucleotide sequence is TGTGCCAGCAGCCGACGGACAGGGGGAAACACTGAAGCTTTCTTT. The translation is CASSRRTGGNTEAFF. This chain is built from TRBV7-6 and TRBJ1-1, and TRBD1 matches 10 of the central bases. Relative to germline, V is missing 5 bases and J is missing 2 bases, with 5 bases of the junction outside any gene match. The germline V gene supplies CDR1 SGHVS and CDR2 FNYEAQ. The CDR3 runs 15 amino acids, cysteine and phenylalanine included. Only the CDR3 part of the read is kept: 45 bases, read in frame from the first base.